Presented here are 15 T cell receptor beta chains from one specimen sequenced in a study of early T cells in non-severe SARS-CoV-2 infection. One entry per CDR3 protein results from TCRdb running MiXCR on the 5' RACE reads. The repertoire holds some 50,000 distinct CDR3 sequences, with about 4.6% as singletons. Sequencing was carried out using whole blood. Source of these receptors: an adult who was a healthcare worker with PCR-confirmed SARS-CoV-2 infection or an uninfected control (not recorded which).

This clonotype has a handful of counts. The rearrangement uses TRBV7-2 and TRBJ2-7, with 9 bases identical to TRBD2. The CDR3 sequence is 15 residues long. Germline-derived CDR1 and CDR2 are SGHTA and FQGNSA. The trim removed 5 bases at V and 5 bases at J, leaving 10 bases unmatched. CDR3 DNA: TGTGCCAGCAGCCGTAGCGGGAGCCCCTTGAACGAGCAGTACTTC. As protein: CASSRSGSPLNEQYF. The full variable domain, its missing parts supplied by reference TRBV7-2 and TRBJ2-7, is GAGVSQSPSNKVTEKGKDVELRCDPISGHTALYWYRQSLGQGLEFLIYFQGNSAPDKSGLPSDRFSAERTGGSVSTLTIQRTQQEDSAVYLCASSRSGSPLNEQYFGPGTRLTVT.

The CDR3: CASSNRTPGTKNIQYF. The CDR3 region has the DNA TGTGCCAGCAGCAACCGGACTCCGGGGACCAAAAACATTCAGTACTTC. V gene TRBV7-9 combines with J gene TRBJ2-4; a weak D match, TRBD2 (5 bases). CDR1 and CDR2 from the germline V gene are SEHNR and FQNEAQ (reference sequence). The CDR3 totals 16 residues. The V and J ends lost 5 bases and 2 bases respectively, with 16 bases between them.

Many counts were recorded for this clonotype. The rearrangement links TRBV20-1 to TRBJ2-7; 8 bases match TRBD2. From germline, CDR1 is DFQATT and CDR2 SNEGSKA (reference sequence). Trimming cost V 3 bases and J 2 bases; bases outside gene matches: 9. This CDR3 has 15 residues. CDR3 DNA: TGCAGTGCTAGGTTTAGCGGGAAACCTGCCTACGAGCAGTACTTC. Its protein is CSARFSGKPAYEQYF.

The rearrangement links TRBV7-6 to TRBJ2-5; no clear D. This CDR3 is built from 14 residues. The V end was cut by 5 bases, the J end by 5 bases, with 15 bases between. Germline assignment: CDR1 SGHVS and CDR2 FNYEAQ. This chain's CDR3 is CASSTLIRVETQYF. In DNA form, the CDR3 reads TGTGCCAGCAGCACCCTAATACGTGTCGAGACCCAGTACTTC.

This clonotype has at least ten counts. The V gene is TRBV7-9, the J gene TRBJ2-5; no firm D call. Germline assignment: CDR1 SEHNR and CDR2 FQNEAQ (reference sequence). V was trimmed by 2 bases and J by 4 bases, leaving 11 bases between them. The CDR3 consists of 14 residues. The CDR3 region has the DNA TGTGCCAGCAGCTTAAGTGAAGGGCTAGAGACCCAGTACTTC. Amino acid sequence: CASSLSEGLETQYF.

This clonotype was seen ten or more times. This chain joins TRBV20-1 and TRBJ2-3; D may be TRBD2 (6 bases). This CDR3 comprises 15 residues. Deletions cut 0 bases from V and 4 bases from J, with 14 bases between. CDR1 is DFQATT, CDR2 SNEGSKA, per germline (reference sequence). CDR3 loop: CSARDVSGSPDTQYF. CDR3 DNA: TGCAGTGCTAGAGATGTTTCCGGGAGCCCAGATACGCAGTATTTT.

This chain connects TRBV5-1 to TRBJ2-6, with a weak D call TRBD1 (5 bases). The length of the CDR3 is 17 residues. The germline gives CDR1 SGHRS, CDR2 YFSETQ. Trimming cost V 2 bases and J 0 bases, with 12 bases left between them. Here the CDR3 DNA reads TGCGCCAGCAGCTTAGGGCCAGGGAACTCTGGGGCCAACGTCCTGACTTTC. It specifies CASSLGPGNSGANVLTF.

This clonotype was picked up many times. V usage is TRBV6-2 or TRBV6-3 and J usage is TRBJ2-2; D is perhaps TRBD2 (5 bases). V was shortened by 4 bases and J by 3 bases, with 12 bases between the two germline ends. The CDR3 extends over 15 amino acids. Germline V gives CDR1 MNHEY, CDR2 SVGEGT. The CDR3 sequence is CASSWSGRHTGELFF. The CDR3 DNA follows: TGTGCCAGCAGTTGGTCGGGAAGGCACACCGGGGAGCTGTTTTTT.

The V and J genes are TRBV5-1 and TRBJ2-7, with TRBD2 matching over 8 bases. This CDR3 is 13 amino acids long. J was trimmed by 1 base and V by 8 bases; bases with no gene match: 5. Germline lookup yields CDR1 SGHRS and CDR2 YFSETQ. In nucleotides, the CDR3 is TGCGCCAGTCGGGAGGGAGTATCCTACGAGCAGTACTTC. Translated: CASREGVSYEQYF.

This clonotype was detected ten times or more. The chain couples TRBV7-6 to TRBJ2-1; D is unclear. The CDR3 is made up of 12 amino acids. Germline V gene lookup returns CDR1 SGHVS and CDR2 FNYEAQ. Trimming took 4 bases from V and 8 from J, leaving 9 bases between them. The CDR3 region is CASSSLPDEQFF. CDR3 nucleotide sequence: TGTGCCAGCAGCTCGCTGCCCGATGAGCAGTTCTTC.

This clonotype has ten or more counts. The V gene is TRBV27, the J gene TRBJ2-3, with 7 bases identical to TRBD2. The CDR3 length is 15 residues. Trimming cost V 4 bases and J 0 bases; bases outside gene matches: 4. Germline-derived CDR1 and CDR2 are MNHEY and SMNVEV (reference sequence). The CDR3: CASSSSGLSTDTQYF. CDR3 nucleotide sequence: TGTGCCAGCAGTTCTAGCGGCTTAAGCACAGATACGCAGTATTTT.

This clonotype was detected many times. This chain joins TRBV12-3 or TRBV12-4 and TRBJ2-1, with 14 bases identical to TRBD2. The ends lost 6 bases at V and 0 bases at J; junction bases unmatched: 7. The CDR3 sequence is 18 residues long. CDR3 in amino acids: CASSRRLAGGSSYNEQFF. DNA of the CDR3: TGTGCCAGCAGCCGGCGACTAGCGGGAGGGAGCTCCTACAATGAGCAGTTCTTC.

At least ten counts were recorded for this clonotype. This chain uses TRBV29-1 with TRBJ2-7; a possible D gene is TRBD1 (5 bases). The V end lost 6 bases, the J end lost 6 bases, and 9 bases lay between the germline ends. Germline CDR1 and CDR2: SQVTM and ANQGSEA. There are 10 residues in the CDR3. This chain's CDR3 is CSVGHPEQYF. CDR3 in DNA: TGCAGCGTCGGACATCCCGAGCAGTACTTC.

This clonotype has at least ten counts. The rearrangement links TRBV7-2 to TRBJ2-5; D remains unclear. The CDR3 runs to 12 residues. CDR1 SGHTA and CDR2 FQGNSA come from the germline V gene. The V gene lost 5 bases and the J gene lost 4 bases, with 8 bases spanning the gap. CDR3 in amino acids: CASSASSETQYF. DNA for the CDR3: TGTGCCAGCAGCGCCTCATCAGAGACCCAGTACTTC.

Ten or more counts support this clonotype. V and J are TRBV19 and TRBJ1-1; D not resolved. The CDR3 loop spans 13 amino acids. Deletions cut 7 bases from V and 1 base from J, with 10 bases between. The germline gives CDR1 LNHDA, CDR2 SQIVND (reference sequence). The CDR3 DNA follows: TGTGCCAGTACCAGGAGTCGGAACACTGAAGCTTTCTTT. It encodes CASTRSRNTEAFF.